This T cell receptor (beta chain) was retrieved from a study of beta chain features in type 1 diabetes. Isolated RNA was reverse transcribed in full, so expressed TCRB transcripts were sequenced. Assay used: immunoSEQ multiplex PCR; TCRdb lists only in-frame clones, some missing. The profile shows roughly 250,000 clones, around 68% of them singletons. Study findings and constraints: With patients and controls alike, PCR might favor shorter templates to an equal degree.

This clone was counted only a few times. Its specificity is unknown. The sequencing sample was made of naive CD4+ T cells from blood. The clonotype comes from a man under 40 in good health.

The DNA for the CDR3 is TGTGCCTGGAGTGTAAGGGGGCTAGCAGTCCAAGAGACCCAGTACTTC. Amino acid sequence: CAWSVRGLAVQETQYF. V usage is TRBV30 and J usage is TRBJ2-5; TRBD1 aligns across 7 bases. The V and J ends lost 0 bases and 1 base, in that order; junction bases with no gene match: 8. This CDR3 is built from 16 residues. The germline V gene has CDR1 GTSNPN and CDR2 SVGIG (reference sequence).